Following are 25 T cell receptor beta chains from one sample sequenced in a study of OX40 agonist ivuxolimab in advanced cancers. Assay used: immunoSEQ multiplex PCR; TCRdb lists only in-frame clones, some missing. The sample shows tens of thousands of clones, more than 70% of them seen only once. Source: CD4+ or CD8+ T cells sorted from blood, taken in a trial of the OX40 agonist ivuxolimab. These receptors all come from an adult with an advanced solid tumor such as melanoma, head and neck, liver or kidney cancer.

This clone has a handful of counts. The chain has TRBV7-9 and TRBJ2-3; 9 nucleotides align to TRBD1. In germline, CDR1 is SEHNR, CDR2 FQNEAQ (reference sequence). This CDR3 region has 15 residues. V shed 6 bases, J shed 4 bases, and the junction held 8 bases outside the gene matches. The CDR3 DNA is TGTGCCAGCAGACTTGGGACAGGGCGGGCAGATACGCAGTATTTT. It encodes CASRLGTGRADTQYF.

The J gene is TRBJ1-2, the V gene TRBV18, with 12 nucleotides matching TRBD1. This CDR3 is 15 amino acids long. The V gene end was trimmed by 2 bases and the J gene end by 4 bases; junction bases not matched to a gene: 2. CDR1 and CDR2 from the germline V gene are KGHSH and LQKENI. In DNA, the CDR3 is TGTGCCAGCTCACCAGGGACAGGGGGCAGCTATGGCTACACCTTC. Protein product: CASSPGTGGSYGYTF.

The CDR3 region has the DNA TGTGCTAGTGGTTTGGACATGGTCGAGACCCAGTACTTC. Translation: CASGLDMVETQYF. V usage is TRBV12-5 and J usage is TRBJ2-5, with no clear D. The germline V gene encodes CDR1 LGHNT and CDR2 FRNRAP. Trimming left V 1 base short and J 5 bases short, with 8 bases between. There are 13 residues in the CDR3.

This chain connects TRBV10-1 to TRBJ2-1; TRBD1 matches 8 bases. The CDR3 runs 14 residues. Germline V CDR1 and CDR2: WNHNN, SYGVQD (reference sequence). The J segment lost 6 bases and the V segment lost 4 bases, leaving 5 bases of the junction unmatched. This CDR3 reads CASSVGQVGNEQFF. The CDR3 coding sequence is TGCGCCAGCAGTGTGGGACAGGTCGGCAATGAGCAGTTCTTC.

The rearrangement uses TRBV29-1 and TRBJ2-3; a possible D gene is TRBD1 (6 bases). Trimming stripped 5 bases from V and 2 bases from J, with 20 bases between. The CDR3 extends over 16 amino acids. The germline V gene encodes CDR1 SQVTM and CDR2 ANQGSEA. CDR3 sequence: CSVYSRQEDYTDTQYF. The CDR3 DNA is TGCAGCGTTTACTCACGACAGGAAGACTACACAGATACGCAGTATTTT.

The gene calls are TRBV18 and TRBJ2-5, with D uncertain. V was clipped by 2 bases and J by 3 bases, with 4 bases between them. Germline CDR1 is KGHSH and CDR2 is LQKENI. The CDR3 length is 12 residues. The CDR3 loop reads CASSPVEETQYF. The DNA of the CDR3 is TGTGCCAGCTCACCAGTGGAAGAGACCCAGTACTTC.

CDR3 amino acids: CASRALPYEQYF. As DNA, the CDR3 is TGTGCCAGCCGGGCCCTACCCTACGAGCAGTACTTC. The rearrangement uses TRBV28 and TRBJ2-7; D unresolved. V was trimmed by 8 bases and J by 2 bases, leaving 10 bases between them. The CDR3 extends over 12 amino acids. Germline lookup yields CDR1 MDHEN and CDR2 SYDVKM.

The genes are TRBV10-2 and TRBJ2-1; 8 positions match TRBD2. The germline V gene has CDR1 WSHSY and CDR2 SAAADI. This CDR3 has 15 amino acids. The V and J ends lost 3 bases and 3 bases, in that order; junction bases with no gene match: 4. The CDR3 loop is CASSETAGVYNEQFF. CDR3 bases: TGCGCCAGCAGTGAAACAGCGGGAGTCTACAATGAGCAGTTCTTC.

V gene TRBV4-1 combines with J gene TRBJ2-1; 11 positions agree with TRBD2. This CDR3 is 14 amino acids long. The junction had 8 bases not matched to a gene; V was cut back by 6 bases and J by 10 bases. From germline, CDR1 is MGHRA and CDR2 YSYEKL. In DNA, the CDR3 is TGCGCCAGCAGACTACTAGCGGGAGAACGCGAGCAGTTCTTC. It translates to CASRLLAGEREQFF.

This sequence joins TRBV19 and TRBJ2-3; no reliable D call. The CDR3 is 13 residues long. Germline V gene lookup returns CDR1 LNHDA and CDR2 SQIVND (reference sequence). The ends were cut back, 5 bases at V and 5 bases at J, with 11 bases in the middle. CDR3 region: CASSPGPRDTQYF. Written as DNA, the CDR3 is TGTGCCAGTAGTCCCGGACCTAGAGATACGCAGTATTTT.

This chain uses TRBV28 with TRBJ1-1; 11 nucleotides agree with TRBD1. Germline V gene lookup returns CDR1 MDHEN and CDR2 SYDVKM. The CDR3 loop spans 16 amino acids. Trimming cost V 6 bases and J 4 bases; bases outside gene matches: 10. Here the CDR3 reads CASRSGQGAVGTEAFF. CDR3 coding DNA: TGTGCCAGCAGATCCGGACAGGGGGCTGTCGGCACTGAAGCTTTCTTT.

V is TRBV5-1 and J is TRBJ2-3; D may be TRBD1 (6 bases). The CDR3 has 14 residues. V gave up 7 bases and J gave up 4 bases, with 16 bases separating them. CDR1 SGHRS and CDR2 YFSETQ come from the germline V gene. CDR3 DNA: TGCGCCAGCGGGGCGGATGGGGGCCCAGATACGCAGTATTTT. Encoded protein: CASGADGGPDTQYF.

CDR3 amino acids: CASRDQQGANYGYTF. The CDR3 region has the DNA TGTGCCAGCAGAGACCAACAGGGGGCGAACTATGGCTACACCTTC. V and J are TRBV6-1 and TRBJ1-2; 9 bases are a match to TRBD1. Germline V gene lookup returns CDR1 MNHNS and CDR2 SASEGT. This CDR3 region has 15 residues. The junction had 7 bases not matched to a gene; V was cut back by 6 bases and J by 2 bases.

The rearrangement links TRBV11-2 to TRBJ2-7; D uncertain. The length of the CDR3 is 11 residues. The germline V and J ends were trimmed by 2 bases and 6 bases, with 5 bases remaining between them. Germline assignment: CDR1 SGHAT and CDR2 FQNNGV. The CDR3 DNA is TGTGCCAGCAGCTTATACTTCGAGCAGTACTTC. Residues: CASSLYFEQYF.

The chain links TRBV6-1 to TRBJ2-1; TRBD1 or TRBD2 may be the D gene (6 bases each). Trimming cost V 4 bases and J 0 bases, with 16 bases left between them. In germline, CDR1 is MNHNS, CDR2 SASEGT. CDR3 length: 17 amino acids. CDR3 residues: CASSALSGGGSYNEQFF. The CDR3 nucleotides are TGTGCCAGCAGTGCCCTTAGCGGAGGGGGCTCCTACAATGAGCAGTTCTTC.

The CDR3 region has the DNA TGTGCCAGCAGCCGTCTGAACACTGAAGCTTTCTTT. This gives the protein CASSRLNTEAFF. This chain joins TRBV11-1 and TRBJ1-1, with D unresolved. V gave up 5 bases and J gave up 0 bases, with 4 bases separating them. CDR3 length: 12 residues. Germline values: CDR1 SGHAT, CDR2 FQDESV (reference sequence).

V usage is TRBV28 and J usage is TRBJ1-1, with D possibly being TRBD1 (5 bases). This CDR3 spans 12 amino acids. The V gene lost 3 bases and the J gene lost 7 bases, with 9 bases spanning the gap. Germline values: CDR1 MDHEN, CDR2 SYDVKM. DNA for the CDR3: TGTGCCAGCAGTTTCAGGGAGTTTGAAGCTTTCTTT. Protein: CASSFREFEAFF.

The V and J genes are TRBV5-1 and TRBJ2-7; D possibly corresponds to TRBD2 (6 bases). The CDR3 length is 15 residues. V was cut by 5 bases and J by 3 bases, with 18 bases left in between. In germline, CDR1 is SGHRS, CDR2 YFSETQ. CDR3 protein: CASRSGTAGSYEQYF. The CDR3 nucleotides read TGCGCCAGCAGGTCGGGAACGGCGGGAAGCTACGAGCAGTACTTC.

The rearrangement joins TRBV18 to TRBJ2-5; D not resolved. The DNA end is a closer match to TRBJ2-7, so the J assignment may be wrong. The germline CDR1 and CDR2 sequences are KGHSH and LQKENI. CDR3 length: 14 residues. This CDR3 reads CASSPRAESYEQYF. The DNA of the CDR3 is TGTGCCAGCTCACCACGCGCGGAGTCCTACGAGCAGTACTTC.

The genes are TRBV13 and TRBJ1-1; 7 bases are a match to TRBD1. The V segment lost 5 bases and the J segment 8 bases; nucleotides outside the gene matches: 8. Germline V gene sequence: CDR1 PRHDT, CDR2 FYEKMQ (reference sequence). This CDR3 region has 13 residues. CDR3 sequence: CASSLLGGPEAFF. The CDR3 bases are TGTGCCAGCAGCCTTCTAGGGGGCCCGGAAGCTTTCTTT.

CDR3 residues: CASSDSGEGNEQFF. The CDR3 DNA sequence: TGTGCCAGCAGTGATTCGGGAGAGGGGAATGAGCAGTTCTTC. This chain links TRBV25-1 with TRBJ2-1, with D possibly being TRBD2 (6 bases). V lost 3 bases and J lost 7, with 13 bases in between. Germline-derived CDR1 and CDR2 are MGHDK and SYGVNS. The CDR3 covers 14 residues.

The rearrangement uses TRBV6-5 and TRBJ2-5; 8 positions match TRBD1. Unmatched junction bases numbered 4, after V lost 1 base and J lost 3 bases. The germline gives CDR1 MNHEY, CDR2 SVGAGI. The CDR3 length is 15 residues. This CDR3 is CASSYFWTGKETQYF. The CDR3 nucleotides read TGTGCCAGCAGTTACTTTTGGACAGGGAAAGAGACCCAGTACTTC.

The gene calls are TRBV25-1 and TRBJ2-1; a possible D gene is TRBD2 (5 bases). V was clipped by 3 bases and J by 5 bases, with 14 bases between them. The CDR3 contains 15 residues. The germline CDR1 and CDR2 sequences are MGHDK and SYGVNS. CDR3 in amino acids: CASSDRGAGNNEQFF. DNA for the CDR3: TGTGCCAGCAGTGATCGGGGTGCCGGAAACAATGAGCAGTTCTTC.

CDR3: CASSLLPGTSGVQETQYF. CDR3 nucleotides: TGTGCCAGCTCACTACTGCCAGGGACTAGCGGGGTACAAGAGACCCAGTACTTC. J is TRBJ2-5 and V is TRBV18, with 13 bases aligning to TRBD2. Germline V gene lookup returns CDR1 KGHSH and CDR2 LQKENI. The V and J ends lost 4 bases and 2 bases, in that order; junction bases with no gene match: 10. CDR3 length: 18 residues.

This clone appeared a single time. V is TRBV5-4 and J is TRBJ2-7, with a weak D call TRBD2 (6 bases). Germline V gene data show CDR1 as SGHNT and CDR2 as YYREEE (reference sequence). Trimming left V 3 bases short and J 7 bases short, with 11 bases between. This CDR3 comprises 12 residues. The CDR3: CASSSWAGEQYF. DNA for the CDR3: TGTGCCAGCAGCTCTTGGGCGGGAGAGCAGTACTTC.